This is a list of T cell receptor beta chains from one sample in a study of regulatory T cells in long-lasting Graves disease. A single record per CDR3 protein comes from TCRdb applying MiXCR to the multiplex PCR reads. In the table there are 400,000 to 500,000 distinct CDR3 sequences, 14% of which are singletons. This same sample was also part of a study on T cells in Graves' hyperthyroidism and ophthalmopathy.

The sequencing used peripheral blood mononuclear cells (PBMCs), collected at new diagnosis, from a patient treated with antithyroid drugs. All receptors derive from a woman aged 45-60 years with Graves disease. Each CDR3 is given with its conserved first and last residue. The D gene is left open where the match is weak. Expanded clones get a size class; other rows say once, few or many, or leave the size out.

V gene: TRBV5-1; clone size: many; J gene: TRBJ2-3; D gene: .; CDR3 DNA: TGCGCCAGCAGCTTGGCGTCCCCAGATACGCAGTATTTT; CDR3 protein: CASSLASPDTQYF
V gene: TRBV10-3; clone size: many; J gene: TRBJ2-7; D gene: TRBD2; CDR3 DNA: TGTGCCATCAGTGAGTTTTCCTTCCGGGGGTCTAGCGGGACGTACGAGCAGTACTTC; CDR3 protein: CAISEFSFRGSSGTYEQYF
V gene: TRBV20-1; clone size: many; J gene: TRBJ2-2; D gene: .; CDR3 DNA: TGCAGTGCTAGAGATCCCAGTGGTGGCGGGGAGCTGTTTTTT; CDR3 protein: CSARDPSGGGELFF
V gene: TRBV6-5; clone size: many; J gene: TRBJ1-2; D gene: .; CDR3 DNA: TGTGCCAGCAGTTACCTGCGGGACACTTTCTATGGCTACACCTTC; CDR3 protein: CASSYLRDTFYGYTF
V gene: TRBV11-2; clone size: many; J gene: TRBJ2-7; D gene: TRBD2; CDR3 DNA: TGTGCCAGCAGCTCCGGGACTAGCGGGAACCCCTACGAGCAGTACTTC; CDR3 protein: CASSSGTSGNPYEQYF
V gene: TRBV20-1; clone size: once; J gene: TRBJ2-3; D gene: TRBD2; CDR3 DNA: TGCAGTGCTAGCGGGAGGGCCGGCACAGATACGCAGTATTTT; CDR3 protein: CSASGRAGTDTQYF
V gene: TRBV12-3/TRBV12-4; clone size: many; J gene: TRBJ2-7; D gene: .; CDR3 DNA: TGTGCCAGCAGTTTAAGGGCTAGTGGACCCTACGAGCAGTACTTC; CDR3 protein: CASSLRASGPYEQYF
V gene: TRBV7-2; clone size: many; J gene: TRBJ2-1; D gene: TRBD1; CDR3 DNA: TGTGCCAGCAGCTTTAGACCGGGACAGGCCTACAATGAGCAGTTCTTC; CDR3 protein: CASSFRPGQAYNEQFF
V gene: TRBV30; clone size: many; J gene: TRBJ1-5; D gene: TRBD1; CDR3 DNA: TGTGCCTGGAGTACCGGGACAGGGGGCAATCAGCCCCAGCATTTT; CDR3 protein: CAWSTGTGGNQPQHF
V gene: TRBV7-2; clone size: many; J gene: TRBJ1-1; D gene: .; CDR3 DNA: TGTGCCAGCAGCCCTGGACCTTCGAACACTGAAGCTTTCTTT; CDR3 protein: CASSPGPSNTEAFF
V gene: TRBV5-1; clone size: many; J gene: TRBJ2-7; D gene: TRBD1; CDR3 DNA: TGCGCCAGCAGCTCCATCGACAGGGACGAGCAGTACTTC; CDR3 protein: CASSSIDRDEQYF
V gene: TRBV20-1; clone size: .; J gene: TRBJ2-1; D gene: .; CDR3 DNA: TGCAGTGCTTCAGGTGTTTCCTTTTACAATGAGCAGTTCTTC; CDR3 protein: CSASGVSFYNEQFF
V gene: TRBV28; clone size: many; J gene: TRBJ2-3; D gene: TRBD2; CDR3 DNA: TGTGCCAGCAGTTTGTTACTAGCGGGAGGGCTAGGAGATACGCAGTATTTT; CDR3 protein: CASSLLLAGGLGDTQYF
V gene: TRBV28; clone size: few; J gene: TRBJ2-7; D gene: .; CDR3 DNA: TGTGCCAGCAGTCGGACGGCTAGTTCCTACGAGCAGTACTTC; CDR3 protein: CASSRTASSYEQYF